A single TCR beta chain is shown here with its context. Its antigen remains undetermined. No much larger clone exists at a distance of one base, and base qualities are not known. Library creation used the immunoSEQ multiplex PCR assay. DNA from the cultured, isolated CD4+ T cells was subjected to TCR beta CDR3 sequencing. The source study handled its data this way. Non-productive TCR sequences were removed and reads were trimmed to the CDR3 region, keeping CDR3s of at least 7 amino acids. Antigen-specific clonotypes were identified with the MANAFEST web app by comparing expansion in peptide wells against reference cultures. To be called positive, a clone needed expansion at FDR<0.05 compared with the reference and with all other wells, an odds ratio greater than 5, and a frequency greater than 0.1% in two replicate wells. Cross-reactive clonotypes were defined as significantly expanded in SARS-CoV-2 spike wells and in at least one common cold coronavirus spike condition. CDR3 similarity was assessed by Levenshtein distance with the stringdist R package, and unrooted trees were built with ape in R 3.6.1. TCRdb re-hosts the immuneACCESS table, in-frame sequences only. Its copies lack some clones; in the studies checked, an unresolved V gene accounts for under half of them, and the cause for the rest is not known. Clonal size and the V and J genes are those of that table, whereas D and trimming came from the DNA. Here the sample has 15,000 to 20,000 clones; 65% to 80% occur a single time. The ten largest clones take up 20% to 25% of the sample.

The germline V gene sets CDR1 to SGHRS and CDR2 to YFSETQ. Trimming accounts for 4 bases at V and 0 bases at J, while the number of junction bases matched to no gene is 6. Measured from the cysteine to the phenylalanine, the CDR3 is 16 residues long. The DNA shown is the 48-base CDR3, in frame from base 1. This sample stems from a study of vaccination effects on CD4 cells after COVID-19 (dated by TCRdb to between 2020 and 2023). Background on the whole study: Three convalescent patients were sampled early (day +14) and late (day +241, +227, +161 respectively) after vaccination. Across the study, the median time from the second dose to post-vaccine sampling was 72 days (range 14 to 241). SARS-CoV-2 spike-specific CD4+ TCR repertoires from before and after mRNA vaccination were compared in COVID-19 convalescent patients and in infection-naive vaccine recipients. A total of approximately 9 COVID-19 convalescent patients and a handful of SARS-CoV-2-naive healthy vaccine recipients were included in the full study. Cultures from other donors in the study were sequenced using the Oncomine TCR Beta short-read assay on an Illumina iSeq 100. Paper-wide results and their limitations: The study was limited by a small number of convalescent patients, and early post-infection timepoints were lacking. At late post-vaccination timepoints, both infection-induced and vaccine-induced clones showed marked clonal contraction, consistent with waning T cell responses. For convalescent patients, new clones induced by the vaccine made up most of the post-vaccine spike-reactive repertoire, and these new clones were largely distinct from the clones induced by infection.

In the ViraFEST assay, PBMC were stimulated with viral peptide pools, and antigen-specific CD4+ T cell clonotypes were then identified by expansion using TCR sequencing. After around 11 days of culture, CD4+ T cells were isolated with the EasySep CD4+ T cell isolation kit. Convalescent patients had PCR-confirmed SARS-CoV-2 infection between March and December 2020, before Alpha, Beta and Delta variants emerged in the United States. Each participant got two doses of an mRNA SARS-CoV-2 vaccine, either BNT162b2 or mRNA-1273. Each well held more than 1.5 million PBMC cultured in IMDM containing around 5.1% human AB serum, 8 to 10 IU/ml IL-2 and gentamicin, along with around 11 ug/ml peptides. Half of the culture medium was replaced with fresh IL-2-containing medium on days 3 and 7. Unless noted otherwise, every peptide stimulation condition was cultured in triplicate wells. PBMC were separated from whole blood using Ficoll-Paque Plus gradient centrifugation and were then either cryopreserved at -140C or used fresh. The spike proteins of SARS-CoV-2 and of the common cold coronaviruses HCoV-NL63, HCoV-OC43 and HCoV-229E were spanned by overlapping peptide pools. The QIAamp micro DNA kit was used to extract genomic DNA from the cultured CD4+ T cells.

The chain uses TRBV5-1 and TRBJ2-1; 8 central nucleotides agree with TRBD2. The sequencing here drew on CD4+ T cells from PBMCs cultured with SARS-CoV-2 spike peptides, taken after COVID-19 vaccination. The cell subset or site label, read with the paper, signifies: SARS-CoV-2 spike overlapping peptide pool stimulation. This TCR was recovered from a human donor who had a prior SARS-CoV-2 infection. The nucleotide sequence reads as follows: TGCGCCAGCAGCAAACTAGCGGATCACTCCTACAATGAGCAGTTCTTC. Translated, this gives CASSKLADHSYNEQFF. Reference TRBV5-1 and TRBJ2-1 genes cover what lies past the CDR3, so the full variable domain is KAGVTQTPRYLIKTRGQQVTLSCSPISGHRSVSWYQQTPGQGLQFLFEYFSETQRNKGNFPGRFSGRQFSNSRSEMNVSTLELGDSALYLCASSKLADHSYNEQFFGPGTRLTVL.